This T cell receptor (beta chain) is drawn from a study of T cell responses to AZD1222 COVID-19 vaccine. Findings and caveats of the study: With dominance at 160-218 and 743-854, vaccine-associated CD4 TCRs spanned spike. Repertoire collection took place solely once the T cell response had peaked. It was only a handful of AZD1222 recipients who were seropositive at baseline.

Assay: immunoSEQ multiplex PCR; the TCRdb copy retains only in-frame clones and omits some. The data show 130,000 or so clones, over 90% seen once. A word on this clone: The antigen is unknown.

The receptor was isolated from an adult in good health. Specimen: peripheral blood, collected on day 0 of AZD1222 vaccination.

The CDR3 nucleotides are TGTGCCAGCAGTTTTAACCCGCCTGCTTCGAATACGCAGTATTTT. Protein product: CASSFNPPASNTQYF. The V gene is TRBV27, the J gene TRBJ2-3; D gene ambiguous. The CDR3 totals 15 residues. Per the germline V gene, CDR1 is MNHEY and CDR2 is SMNVEV (reference sequence). With 3 bases removed from V and 7 bases from J, the gap between germline ends came to 17 bases.